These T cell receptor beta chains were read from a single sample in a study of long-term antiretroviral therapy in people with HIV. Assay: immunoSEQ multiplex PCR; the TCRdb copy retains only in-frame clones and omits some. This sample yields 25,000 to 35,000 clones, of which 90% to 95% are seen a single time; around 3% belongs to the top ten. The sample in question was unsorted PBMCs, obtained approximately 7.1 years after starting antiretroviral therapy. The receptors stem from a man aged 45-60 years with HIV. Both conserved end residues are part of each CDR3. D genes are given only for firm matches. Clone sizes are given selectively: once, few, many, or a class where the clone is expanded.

cdr3_aa: CSVVPGATNTGELFF; cdr3_nt: TGCAGCGTGGTCCCCGGGGCAACTAACACCGGGGAGCTGTTTTTT; d_call: .; cdr3_length: 15; j_call: TRBJ2-2; clone_size: .; v_call: TRBV29-1
cdr3_aa: CASSLAAGRTYEQYF; cdr3_nt: TGTGCCAGCAGCTTAGCGGCGGGACGGACCTACGAGCAGTACTTC; d_call: .; cdr3_length: 15; j_call: TRBJ2-7; clone_size: .; v_call: TRBV7-8
cdr3_aa: CASSLDQGHSYEQYF; cdr3_nt: TGTGCCAGCAGCTTAGATCAGGGTCACTCCTACGAGCAGTACTTC; d_call: .; cdr3_length: 15; j_call: TRBJ2-7; clone_size: .; v_call: TRBV11-2
cdr3_aa: CASSGQGPSSGANVLTF; cdr3_nt: TGTGCCAGCAGCGGCCAGGGGCCCTCCTCTGGGGCCAACGTCCTGACTTTC; d_call: .; cdr3_length: 17; j_call: TRBJ2-6; clone_size: .; v_call: TRBV9
cdr3_aa: CASSAPGGGHTDTQYF; cdr3_nt: TGTGCCAGCAGCGCCCCTGGGGGCGGCCACACAGATACGCAGTATTTT; d_call: .; cdr3_length: 16; j_call: TRBJ2-3; clone_size: .; v_call: TRBV9
cdr3_aa: CASSLAGDGELFF; cdr3_nt: TGTGCCAGCAGCTTAGCTGGAGACGGGGAGCTGTTTTTT; d_call: .; cdr3_length: 13; j_call: TRBJ2-2; clone_size: .; v_call: TRBV7-6
cdr3_aa: CASSLTVYGYTF; cdr3_nt: TGTGCCAGCAGCTTGACGGTCTATGGCTACACCTTC; d_call: .; cdr3_length: 12; j_call: TRBJ1-2; clone_size: .; v_call: TRBV5-8
cdr3_aa: CASSSLGGNYEQYF; cdr3_nt: TGTGCCAGCAGTTCCTTGGGCGGGAACTACGAGCAGTACTTC; d_call: .; cdr3_length: 14; j_call: TRBJ2-7; clone_size: .; v_call: TRBV6-1
cdr3_aa: CASSISGGYTGELFF; cdr3_nt: TGTGCCAGTAGTATTAGCGGGGGGTACACCGGGGAGCTGTTTTTT; d_call: TRBD2; cdr3_length: 15; j_call: TRBJ2-2; clone_size: .; v_call: TRBV19
cdr3_aa: CASSQLGADRAFGYTF; cdr3_nt: TGTGCCAGCAGCCAATTGGGCGCCGACAGGGCGTTTGGCTACACCTTC; d_call: TRBD1; cdr3_length: 16; j_call: TRBJ1-2; clone_size: .; v_call: TRBV16
cdr3_aa: CSVIDSGIYGYTF; cdr3_nt: TGCAGCGTTATTGACAGTGGGATCTATGGCTACACCTTC; d_call: .; cdr3_length: 13; j_call: TRBJ1-2; clone_size: .; v_call: TRBV29-1
cdr3_aa: CASSLGPGPLSSYEQYF; cdr3_nt: TGTGCCAGCAGCCTAGGGCCGGGACCGCTGAGCTCCTACGAGCAGTACTTC; d_call: .; cdr3_length: 17; j_call: TRBJ2-7; clone_size: .; v_call: TRBV11-2
cdr3_aa: CASSVVGRGLNSPLHF; cdr3_nt: TGTGCCAGCAGTGTGGTTGGCAGGGGACTCAATTCACCCCTCCACTTT; d_call: .; cdr3_length: 16; j_call: TRBJ1-6; clone_size: .; v_call: TRBV6-1
cdr3_aa: CASNLSGGGRSQYF; cdr3_nt: TGTGCCAGCAACTTAAGCGGGGGGGGCCGGTCGCAGTATTTT; d_call: TRBD2; cdr3_length: 14; j_call: TRBJ2-3; clone_size: once; v_call: TRBV25-1
cdr3_aa: CASSLGLLNYEQYF; cdr3_nt: TGTGCCAGCAGCTTAGGACTACTAAACTACGAGCAGTACTTC; d_call: .; cdr3_length: 14; j_call: TRBJ2-7; clone_size: .; v_call: TRBV7-2
cdr3_aa: CASSRGGDRDEQFF; cdr3_nt: TGTGCCAGCAGCCGCGGTGGGGACCGGGATGAGCAGTTCTTC; d_call: .; cdr3_length: 14; j_call: TRBJ2-1; clone_size: .; v_call: TRBV5-4
cdr3_aa: CASSAGGGNQPQHF; cdr3_nt: TGTGCCAGCTCAGCAGGTGGAGGCAATCAGCCCCAGCATTTT; d_call: .; cdr3_length: 14; j_call: TRBJ1-5; clone_size: .; v_call: TRBV18
cdr3_aa: CASSSFLGASTGELFF; cdr3_nt: TGTGCCAGCAGTTCCTTCTTGGGGGCCTCAACCGGGGAGCTGTTTTTT; d_call: .; cdr3_length: 16; j_call: TRBJ2-2; clone_size: once; v_call: TRBV7-2
cdr3_aa: CASSPQTTGTNTGELFF; cdr3_nt: TGTGCCAGCTCACCACAGACAACGGGTACGAACACCGGGGAGCTGTTTTTT; d_call: .; cdr3_length: 17; j_call: TRBJ2-2; clone_size: .; v_call: TRBV18
cdr3_aa: CASSRTGAASGYTF; cdr3_nt: TGTGCCAGCAGTCGTACCGGGGCGGCGAGCGGCTACACCTTC; d_call: .; cdr3_length: 14; j_call: TRBJ1-2; clone_size: .; v_call: TRBV6-1
cdr3_aa: CASSPTTGLGEQYF; cdr3_nt: TGTGCCAGCTCACCTACGACGGGCCTTGGCGAGCAGTACTTC; d_call: .; cdr3_length: 14; j_call: TRBJ2-7; clone_size: .; v_call: TRBV18
cdr3_aa: CASSFGVLNEQFF; cdr3_nt: TGTGCCAGCAGCTTCGGGGTTCTCAATGAGCAGTTCTTC; d_call: .; cdr3_length: 13; j_call: TRBJ2-1; clone_size: .; v_call: TRBV11-3